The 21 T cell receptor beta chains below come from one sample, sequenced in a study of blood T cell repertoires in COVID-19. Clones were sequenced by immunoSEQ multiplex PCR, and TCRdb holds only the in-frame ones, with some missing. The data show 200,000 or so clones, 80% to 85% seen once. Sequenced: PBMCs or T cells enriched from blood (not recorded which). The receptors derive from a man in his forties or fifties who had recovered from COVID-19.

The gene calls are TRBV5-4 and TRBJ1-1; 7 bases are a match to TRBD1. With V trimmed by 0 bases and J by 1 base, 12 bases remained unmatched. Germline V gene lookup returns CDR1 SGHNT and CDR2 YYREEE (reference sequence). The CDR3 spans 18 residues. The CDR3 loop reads CASSLAGRGPPANTEAFF. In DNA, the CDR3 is TGTGCCAGCAGCTTGGCCGGGAGGGGGCCTCCAGCGAACACTGAAGCTTTCTTT.

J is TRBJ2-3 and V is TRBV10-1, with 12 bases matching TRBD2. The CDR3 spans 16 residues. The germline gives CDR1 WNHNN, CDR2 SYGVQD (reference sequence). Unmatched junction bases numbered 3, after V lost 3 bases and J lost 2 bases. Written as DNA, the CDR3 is TGCGCCAGCAGTGACAGACTAGCGGGGGTCACAGATACGCAGTATTTT. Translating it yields CASSDRLAGVTDTQYF.

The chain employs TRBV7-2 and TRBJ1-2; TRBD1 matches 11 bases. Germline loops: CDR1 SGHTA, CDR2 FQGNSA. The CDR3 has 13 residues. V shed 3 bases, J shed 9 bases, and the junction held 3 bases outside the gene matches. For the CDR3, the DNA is TGTGCCAGCAGCTTGGGGGACAGGGGGAGCTACACCTTC. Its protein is CASSLGDRGSYTF. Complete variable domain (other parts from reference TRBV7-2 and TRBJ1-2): GAGVSQSPSNKVTEKGKDVELRCDPISGHTALYWYRQSLGQGLEFLIYFQGNSAPDKSGLPSDRFSAERTGGSVSTLTIQRTQQEDSAVYLCASSLGDRGSYTFGSGTRLTVV.

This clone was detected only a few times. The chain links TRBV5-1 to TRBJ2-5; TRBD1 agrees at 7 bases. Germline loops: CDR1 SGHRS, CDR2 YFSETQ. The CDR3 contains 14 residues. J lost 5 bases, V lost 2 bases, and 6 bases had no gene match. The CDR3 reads CASSLQGSGETQYF. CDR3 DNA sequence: TGCGCCAGCAGCTTACAGGGGTCCGGGGAGACCCAGTACTTC.

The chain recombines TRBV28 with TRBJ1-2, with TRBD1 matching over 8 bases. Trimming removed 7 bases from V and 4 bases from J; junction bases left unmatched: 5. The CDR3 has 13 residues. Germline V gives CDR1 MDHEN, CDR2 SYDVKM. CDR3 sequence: CASIRTGSYGYTF. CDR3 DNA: TGTGCCAGCATCAGGACAGGGAGCTATGGCTACACCTTC.

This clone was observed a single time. CDR3 sequence reads: CASSLGLGGFTEQYF. DNA of the CDR3: TGCGCCAGCAGCTTGGGTCTCGGAGGGTTTACCGAGCAGTACTTC. V and J are TRBV5-1 and TRBJ2-7; perhaps TRBD2 as D (6 bases). The germline V gene has CDR1 SGHRS and CDR2 YFSETQ. V shed 0 bases and J shed 6 bases, with 16 bases lying between them. This CDR3 spans 15 amino acids.

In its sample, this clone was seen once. The CDR3 sequence is CASSYGPAGSQETQYF. CDR3 DNA sequence: TGTGCCAGCAGTTATGGCCCCGCAGGGTCCCAAGAGACCCAGTACTTC. The V and J genes are TRBV6-5 and TRBJ2-5, with D tentatively TRBD1 (5 bases). The CDR3 consists of 16 residues. Germline-derived CDR1 and CDR2 are MNHEY and SVGAGI. The germline V and J ends were trimmed by 3 bases and 1 base, with 15 bases remaining between them.

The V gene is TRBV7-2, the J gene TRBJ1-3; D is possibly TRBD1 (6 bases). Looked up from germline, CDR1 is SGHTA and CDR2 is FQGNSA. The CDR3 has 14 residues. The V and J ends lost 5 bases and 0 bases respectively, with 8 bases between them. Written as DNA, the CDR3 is TGTGCCAGCAGCCGGACAGCCTCTGGAAACACCATATATTTT. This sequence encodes CASSRTASGNTIYF. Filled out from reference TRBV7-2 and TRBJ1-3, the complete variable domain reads GAGVSQSPSNKVTEKGKDVELRCDPISGHTALYWYRQSLGQGLEFLIYFQGNSAPDKSGLPSDRFSAERTGGSVSTLTIQRTQQEDSAVYLCASSRTASGNTIYFGEGSWLTVV.

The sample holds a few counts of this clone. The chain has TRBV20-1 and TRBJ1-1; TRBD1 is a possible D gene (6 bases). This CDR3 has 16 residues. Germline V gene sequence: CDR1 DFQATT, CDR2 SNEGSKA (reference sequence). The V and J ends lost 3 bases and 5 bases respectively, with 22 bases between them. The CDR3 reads CSASLPWGRGATEAFF. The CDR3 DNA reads TGCAGTGCTAGTCTTCCCTGGGGGCGGGGGGCAACTGAAGCTTTCTTT.

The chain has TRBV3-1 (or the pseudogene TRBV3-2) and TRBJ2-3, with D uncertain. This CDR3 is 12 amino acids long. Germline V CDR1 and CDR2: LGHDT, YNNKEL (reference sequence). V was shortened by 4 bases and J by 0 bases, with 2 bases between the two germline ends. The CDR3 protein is CASSPSTDTQYF. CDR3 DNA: TGTGCCAGCAGCCCTAGCACAGATACGCAGTATTTT.

CDR3 in DNA: TGCAGTGCTAGTTTGGCAGGGACTAATGAAAAACTGTTTTTT. As protein: CSASLAGTNEKLFF. V is TRBV20-1 and J is TRBJ1-4; TRBD1 is a possible D gene (5 bases). CDR3 length: 14 amino acids. V was cut by 3 bases and J by 2 bases, with 10 bases left in between. Germline values: CDR1 DFQATT, CDR2 SNEGSKA (reference sequence).

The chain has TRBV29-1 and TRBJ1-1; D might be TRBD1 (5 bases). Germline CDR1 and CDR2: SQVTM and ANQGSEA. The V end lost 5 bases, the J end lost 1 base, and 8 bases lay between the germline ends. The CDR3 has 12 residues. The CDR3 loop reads CSVQGWNTEAFF. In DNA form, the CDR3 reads TGCAGCGTTCAGGGCTGGAACACTGAAGCTTTCTTT.

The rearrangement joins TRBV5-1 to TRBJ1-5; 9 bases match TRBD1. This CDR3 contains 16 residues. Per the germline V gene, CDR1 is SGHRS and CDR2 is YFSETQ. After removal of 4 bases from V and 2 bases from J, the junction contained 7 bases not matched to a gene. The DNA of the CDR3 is TGCGCCAGCAGCCCCCGGGGACAGGGCGGCAATCAGCCCCAGCATTTT. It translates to CASSPRGQGGNQPQHF.

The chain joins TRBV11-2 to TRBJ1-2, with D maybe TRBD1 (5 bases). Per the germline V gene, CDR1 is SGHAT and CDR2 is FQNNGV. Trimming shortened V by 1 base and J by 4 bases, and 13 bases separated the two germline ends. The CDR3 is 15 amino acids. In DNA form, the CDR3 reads TGTGCCAGCAGCTTAGGGTCAGGGATAGGCTATGGCTACACCTTC. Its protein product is CASSLGSGIGYGYTF. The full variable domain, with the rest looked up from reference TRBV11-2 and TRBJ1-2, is EAGVAQSPRYKIIEKRQSVAFWCNPISGHATLYWYQQILGQGPKLLIQFQNNGVVDDSQLPKDRFSAERLKGVDSTLKIQPAKLEDSAVYLCASSLGSGIGYGYTFGSGTRLTVV.

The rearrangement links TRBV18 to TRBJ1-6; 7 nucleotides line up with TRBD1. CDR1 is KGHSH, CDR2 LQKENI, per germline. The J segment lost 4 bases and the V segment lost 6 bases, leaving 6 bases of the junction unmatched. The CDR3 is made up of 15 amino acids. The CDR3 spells CASSERGQYNSPLHF. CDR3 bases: TGTGCCAGCTCCGAAAGGGGACAGTATAATTCACCCCTCCACTTT.

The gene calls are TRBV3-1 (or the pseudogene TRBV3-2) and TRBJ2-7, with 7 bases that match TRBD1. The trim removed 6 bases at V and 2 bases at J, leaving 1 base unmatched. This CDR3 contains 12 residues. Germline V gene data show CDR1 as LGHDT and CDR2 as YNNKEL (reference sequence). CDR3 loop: CASRGQTYEQYF. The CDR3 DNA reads TGTGCCAGCAGGGGACAGACCTACGAGCAGTACTTC.

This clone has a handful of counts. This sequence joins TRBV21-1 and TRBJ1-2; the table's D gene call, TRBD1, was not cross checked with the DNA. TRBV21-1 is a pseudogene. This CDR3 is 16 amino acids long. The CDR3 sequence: CASSRGRGRTPYGYTF. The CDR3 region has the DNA TGTGCCAGCAGCAGGGGCAGGGGGCGAACCCCCTATGGCTACACCTTC.

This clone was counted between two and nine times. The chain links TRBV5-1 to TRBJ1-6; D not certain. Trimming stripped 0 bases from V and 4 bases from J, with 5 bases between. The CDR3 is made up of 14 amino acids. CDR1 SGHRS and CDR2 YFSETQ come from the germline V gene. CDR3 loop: CASSLDTYNSPLHF. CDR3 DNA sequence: TGCGCCAGCAGCTTGGACACGTATAATTCACCCCTCCACTTT.

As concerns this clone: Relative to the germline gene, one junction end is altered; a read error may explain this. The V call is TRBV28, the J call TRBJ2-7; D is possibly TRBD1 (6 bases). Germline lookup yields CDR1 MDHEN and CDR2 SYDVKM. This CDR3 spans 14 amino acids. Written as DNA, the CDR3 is TGTGCCAGCAGCCGAGGGGGACCAATATACGGGCAGTACTTC. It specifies CASSRGGPIYGQYF.

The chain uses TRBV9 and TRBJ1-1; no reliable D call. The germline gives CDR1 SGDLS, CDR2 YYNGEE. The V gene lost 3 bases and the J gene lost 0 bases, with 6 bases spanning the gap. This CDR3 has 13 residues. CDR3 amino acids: CASSASLNTEAFF. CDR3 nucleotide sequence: TGTGCCAGCAGCGCCTCCCTGAACACTGAAGCTTTCTTT.

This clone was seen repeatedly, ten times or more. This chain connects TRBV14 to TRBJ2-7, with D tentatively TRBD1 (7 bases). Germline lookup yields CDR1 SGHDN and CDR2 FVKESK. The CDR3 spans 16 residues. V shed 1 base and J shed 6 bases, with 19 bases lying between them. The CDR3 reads CASSQAGGIVPFEQYF. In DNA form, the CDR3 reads TGTGCCAGCAGCCAAGCAGGGGGGATAGTACCGTTCGAGCAGTACTTC.